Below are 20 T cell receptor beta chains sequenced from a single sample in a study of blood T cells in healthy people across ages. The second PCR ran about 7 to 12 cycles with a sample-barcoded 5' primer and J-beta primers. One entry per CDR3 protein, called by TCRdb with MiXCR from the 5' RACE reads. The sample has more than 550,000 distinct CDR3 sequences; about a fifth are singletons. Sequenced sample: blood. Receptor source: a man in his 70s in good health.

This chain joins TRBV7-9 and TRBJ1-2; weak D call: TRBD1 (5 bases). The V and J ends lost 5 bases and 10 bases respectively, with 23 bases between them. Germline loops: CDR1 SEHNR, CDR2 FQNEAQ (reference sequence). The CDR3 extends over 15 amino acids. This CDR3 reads CASSGGEGLVFVYTF. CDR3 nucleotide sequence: TGTGCCAGCAGCGGGGGGGAGGGCCTGGTTTTTGTCTACACCTTC.

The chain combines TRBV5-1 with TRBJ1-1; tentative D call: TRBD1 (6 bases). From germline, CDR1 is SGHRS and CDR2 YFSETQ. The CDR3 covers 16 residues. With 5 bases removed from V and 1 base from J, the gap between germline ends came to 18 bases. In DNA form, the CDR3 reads TGCGCCAGCAGTACAGGGTCAACGTTGGGGAACACTGAAGCTTTCTTT. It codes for CASSTGSTLGNTEAFF. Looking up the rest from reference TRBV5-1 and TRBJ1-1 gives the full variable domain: KAGVTQTPRYLIKTRGQQVTLSCSPISGHRSVSWYQQTPGQGLQFLFEYFSETQRNKGNFPGRFSGRQFSNSRSEMNVSTLELGDSALYLCASSTGSTLGNTEAFFGQGTRLTVV.

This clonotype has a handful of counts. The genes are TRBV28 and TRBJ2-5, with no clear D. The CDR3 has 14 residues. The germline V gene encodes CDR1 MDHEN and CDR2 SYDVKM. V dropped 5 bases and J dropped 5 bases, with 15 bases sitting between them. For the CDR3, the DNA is TGTGCCAGCAGTCCCCCGGGTCCTTGGGAGACCCAGTACTTC. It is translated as CASSPPGPWETQYF. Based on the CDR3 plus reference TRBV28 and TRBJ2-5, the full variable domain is DVKVTQSSRYLVKRTGEKVFLECVQDMDHENMFWYRQDPGLGLRLIYFSYDVKMKEKGDIPEGYSVSREKKERFSLILESASTNQTSMYLCASSPPGPWETQYFGPGTRLLVL.

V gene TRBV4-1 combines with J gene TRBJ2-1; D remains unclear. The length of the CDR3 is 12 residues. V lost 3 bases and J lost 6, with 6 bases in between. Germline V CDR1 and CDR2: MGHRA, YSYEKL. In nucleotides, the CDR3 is TGCGCCAGCAGCCATGGTATCAATGAGCAGTTCTTC. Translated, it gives CASSHGINEQFF.

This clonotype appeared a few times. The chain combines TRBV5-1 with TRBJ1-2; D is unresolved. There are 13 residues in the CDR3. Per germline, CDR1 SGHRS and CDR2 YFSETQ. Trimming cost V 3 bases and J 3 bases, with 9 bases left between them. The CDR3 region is CASSSDGDYGYTF. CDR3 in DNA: TGCGCCAGCAGCTCCGACGGAGACTATGGCTACACCTTC.

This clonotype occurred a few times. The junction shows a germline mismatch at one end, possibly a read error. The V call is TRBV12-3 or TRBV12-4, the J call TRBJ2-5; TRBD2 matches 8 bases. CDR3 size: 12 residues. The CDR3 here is CASSLGTRGEFF. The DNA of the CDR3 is TGTGCCAGCAGTCTCGGGACTAGAGGGGAGTTCTTC.

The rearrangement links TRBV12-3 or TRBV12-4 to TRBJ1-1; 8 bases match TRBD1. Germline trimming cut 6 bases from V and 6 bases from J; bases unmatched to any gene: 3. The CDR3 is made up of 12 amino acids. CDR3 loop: CASSRGLSEAFF. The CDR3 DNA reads TGTGCCAGCAGCAGGGGGCTTTCTGAAGCTTTCTTT.

CDR3 region: CASSASRGPLYGYTF. For the CDR3, the DNA is TGTGCCAGCAGTGCCTCTAGGGGGCCCCTCTATGGCTACACCTTC. J is TRBJ1-2 and V is TRBV12-3 or TRBV12-4, with 7 bases matching TRBD1. V was clipped by 5 bases and J by 4 bases; unmatched bases: 10. The CDR3 runs 15 residues.

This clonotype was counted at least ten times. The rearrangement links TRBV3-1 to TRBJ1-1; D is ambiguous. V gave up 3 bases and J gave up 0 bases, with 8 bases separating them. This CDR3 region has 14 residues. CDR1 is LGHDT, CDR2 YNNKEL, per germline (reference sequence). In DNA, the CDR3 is TGTGCCAGCAGCCAGCCTGACTTGAACACTGAAGCTTTCTTT. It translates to CASSQPDLNTEAFF.

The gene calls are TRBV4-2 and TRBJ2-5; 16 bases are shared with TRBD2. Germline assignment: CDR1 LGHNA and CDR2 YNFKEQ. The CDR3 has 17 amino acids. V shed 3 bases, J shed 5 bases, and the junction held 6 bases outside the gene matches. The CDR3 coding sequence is TGTGCCAGCAGCCAGGGACTAGCGGGGGGGTTACAGGAGACCCAGTACTTC. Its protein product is CASSQGLAGGLQETQYF.

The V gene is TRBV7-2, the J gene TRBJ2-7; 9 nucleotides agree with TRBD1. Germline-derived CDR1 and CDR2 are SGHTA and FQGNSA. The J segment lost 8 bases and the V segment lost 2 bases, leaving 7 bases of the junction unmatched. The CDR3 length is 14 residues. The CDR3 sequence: CASSLQQGAGKQYV. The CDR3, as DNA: TGTGCCAGCAGCTTACAACAGGGGGCTGGCAAGCAGTACGTC.

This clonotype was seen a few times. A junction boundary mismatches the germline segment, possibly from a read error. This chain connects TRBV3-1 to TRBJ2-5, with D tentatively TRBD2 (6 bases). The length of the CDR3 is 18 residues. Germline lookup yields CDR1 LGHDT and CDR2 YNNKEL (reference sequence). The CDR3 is CASSPSGLTGVFYNEQLF. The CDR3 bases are TGTGCCAGCAGCCCCTCGGGGCTAACGGGAGTTTTCTACAATGAGCAGCTCTTC.

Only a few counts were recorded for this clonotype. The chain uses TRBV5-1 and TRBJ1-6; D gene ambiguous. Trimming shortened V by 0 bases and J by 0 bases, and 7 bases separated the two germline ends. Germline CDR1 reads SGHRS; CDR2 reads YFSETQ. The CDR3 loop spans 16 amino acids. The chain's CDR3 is CASSLAASSYNSPLHF. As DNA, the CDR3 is TGCGCCAGCAGCTTGGCTGCGAGCTCCTATAATTCACCCCTCCACTTT. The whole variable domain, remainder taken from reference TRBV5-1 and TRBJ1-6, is KAGVTQTPRYLIKTRGQQVTLSCSPISGHRSVSWYQQTPGQGLQFLFEYFSETQRNKGNFPGRFSGRQFSNSRSEMNVSTLELGDSALYLCASSLAASSYNSPLHFGNGTRLTVT.

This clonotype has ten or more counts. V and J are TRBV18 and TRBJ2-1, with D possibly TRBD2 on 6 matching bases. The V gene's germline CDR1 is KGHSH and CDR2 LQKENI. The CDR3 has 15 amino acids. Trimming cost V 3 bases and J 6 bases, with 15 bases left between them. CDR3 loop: CASSPRGLALNEQFF. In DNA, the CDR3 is TGTGCCAGCTCACCGCGGGGACTCGCCCTCAATGAGCAGTTCTTC.

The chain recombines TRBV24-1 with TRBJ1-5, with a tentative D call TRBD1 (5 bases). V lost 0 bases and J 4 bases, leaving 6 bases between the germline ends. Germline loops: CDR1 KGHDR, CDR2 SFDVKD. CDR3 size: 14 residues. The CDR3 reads CATSDLNRNQPQHF. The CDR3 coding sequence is TGTGCCACCAGTGATTTGAACAGGAATCAGCCCCAGCATTTT.

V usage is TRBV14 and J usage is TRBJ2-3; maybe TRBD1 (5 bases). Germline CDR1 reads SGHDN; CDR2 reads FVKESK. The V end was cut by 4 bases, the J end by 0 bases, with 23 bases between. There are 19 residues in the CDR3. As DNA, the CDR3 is TGTGCCAGCAGCCTCGCCCTCAGGGCTCCTTTTACTAGCACAGATACGCAGTATTTT. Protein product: CASSLALRAPFTSTDTQYF.

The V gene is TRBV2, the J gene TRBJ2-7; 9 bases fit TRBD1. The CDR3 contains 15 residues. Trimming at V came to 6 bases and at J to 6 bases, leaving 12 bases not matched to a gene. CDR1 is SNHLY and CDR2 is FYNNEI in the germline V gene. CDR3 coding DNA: TGTGCCAGCAGCATAACCGGGGGACAGGGTGGCGAGCAGTACTTC. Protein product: CASSITGGQGGEQYF.

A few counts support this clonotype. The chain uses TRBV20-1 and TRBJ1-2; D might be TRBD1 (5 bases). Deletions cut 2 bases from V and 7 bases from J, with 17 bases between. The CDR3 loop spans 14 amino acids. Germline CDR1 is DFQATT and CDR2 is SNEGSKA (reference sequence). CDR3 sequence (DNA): TGCAGTGCTAGAAGTCCAGGGAGGTGGAGTGGCTACACCTTC. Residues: CSARSPGRWSGYTF.

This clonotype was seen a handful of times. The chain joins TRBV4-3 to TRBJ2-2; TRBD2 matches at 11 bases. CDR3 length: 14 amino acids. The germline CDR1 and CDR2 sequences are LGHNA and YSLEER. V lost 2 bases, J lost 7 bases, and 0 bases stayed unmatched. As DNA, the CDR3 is TGCGCCAGCAGCCAACTAGCGGGAGGCGGGGAGCTGTTTTTT. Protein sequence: CASSQLAGGGELFF.

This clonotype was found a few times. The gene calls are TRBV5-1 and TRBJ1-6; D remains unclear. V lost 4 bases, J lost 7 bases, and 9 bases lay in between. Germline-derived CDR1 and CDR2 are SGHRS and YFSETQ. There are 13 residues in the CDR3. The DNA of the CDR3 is TGCGCCAGCAGCGCGGCCCCGAATTCACCCCTCCACTTT. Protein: CASSAAPNSPLHF.